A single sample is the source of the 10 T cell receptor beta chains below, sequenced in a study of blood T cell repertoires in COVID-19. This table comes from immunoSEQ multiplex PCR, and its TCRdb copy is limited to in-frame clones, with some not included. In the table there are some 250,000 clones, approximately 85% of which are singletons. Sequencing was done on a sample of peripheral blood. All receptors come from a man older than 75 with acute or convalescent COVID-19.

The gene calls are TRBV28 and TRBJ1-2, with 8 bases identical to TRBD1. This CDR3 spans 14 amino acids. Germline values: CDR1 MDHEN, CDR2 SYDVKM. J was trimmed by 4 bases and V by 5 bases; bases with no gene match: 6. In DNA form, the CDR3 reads TGTGCCAGCAGTCGAGGACAGGGAAGCTATGGCTACACCTTC. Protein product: CASSRGQGSYGYTF.

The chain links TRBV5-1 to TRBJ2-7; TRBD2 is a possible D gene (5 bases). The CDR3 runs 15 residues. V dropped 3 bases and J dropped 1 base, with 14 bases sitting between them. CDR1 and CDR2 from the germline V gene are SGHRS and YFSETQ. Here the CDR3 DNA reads TGCGCCAGCAGCTATTCGGGGTTTGGTTCCTACGAGCAGTACTTC. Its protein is CASSYSGFGSYEQYF.

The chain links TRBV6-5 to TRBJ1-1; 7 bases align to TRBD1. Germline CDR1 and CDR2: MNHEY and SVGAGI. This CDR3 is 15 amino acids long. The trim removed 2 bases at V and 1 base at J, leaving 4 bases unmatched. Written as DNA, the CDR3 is TGTGCCAGCAGTTACCAGGGGGGACCGAACACTGAAGCTTTCTTT. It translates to CASSYQGGPNTEAFF.

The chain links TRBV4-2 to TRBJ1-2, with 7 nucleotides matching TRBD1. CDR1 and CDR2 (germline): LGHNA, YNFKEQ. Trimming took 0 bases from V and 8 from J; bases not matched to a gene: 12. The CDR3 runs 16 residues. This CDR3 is CASSQDGGQLTRGYTF. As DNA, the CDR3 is TGTGCCAGCAGCCAAGATGGGGGACAGTTGACTCGGGGCTACACCTTC.

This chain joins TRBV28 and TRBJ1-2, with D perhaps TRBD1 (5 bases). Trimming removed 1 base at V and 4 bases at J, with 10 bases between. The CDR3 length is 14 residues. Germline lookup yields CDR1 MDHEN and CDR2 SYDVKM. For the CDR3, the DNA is TGTGCCAGCAGTTTATCAGGGATTTCCTATGGCTACACCTTC. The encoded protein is CASSLSGISYGYTF.

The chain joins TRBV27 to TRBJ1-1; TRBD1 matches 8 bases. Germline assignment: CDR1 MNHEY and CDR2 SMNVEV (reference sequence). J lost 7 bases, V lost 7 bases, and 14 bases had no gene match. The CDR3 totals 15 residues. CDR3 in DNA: TGTGCCAGCACCTTCTACGGCCAGGGGGCAGGTGAAGCTTTCTTT. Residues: CASTFYGQGAGEAFF.

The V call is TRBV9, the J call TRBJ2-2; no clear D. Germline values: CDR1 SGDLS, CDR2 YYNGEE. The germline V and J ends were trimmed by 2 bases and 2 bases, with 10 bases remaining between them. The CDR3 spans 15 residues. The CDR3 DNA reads TGTGCCAGCAGCGTGATGGGCACTAACACCGGGGAGCTGTTTTTT. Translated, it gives CASSVMGTNTGELFF. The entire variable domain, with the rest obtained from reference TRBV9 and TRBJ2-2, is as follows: DSGVTQTPKHLITATGQRVTLRCSPRSGDLSVYWYQQSLDQGLQFLIQYYNGEERAKGNILERFSAQQFPDLHSELNLSSLELGDSALYFCASSVMGTNTGELFFGEGSRLTVL.

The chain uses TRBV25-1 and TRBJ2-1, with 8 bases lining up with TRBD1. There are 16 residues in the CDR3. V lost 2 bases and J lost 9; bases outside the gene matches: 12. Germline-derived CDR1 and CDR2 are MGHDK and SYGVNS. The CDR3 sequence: CASSEGGTGQRGEQFF. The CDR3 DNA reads TGTGCCAGCAGTGAAGGTGGGACAGGTCAACGGGGTGAGCAGTTCTTC.

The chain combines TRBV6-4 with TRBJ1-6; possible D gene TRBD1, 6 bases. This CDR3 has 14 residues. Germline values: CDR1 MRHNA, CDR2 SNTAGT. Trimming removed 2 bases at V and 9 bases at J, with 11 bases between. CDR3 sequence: CASSDEGGISPLHF. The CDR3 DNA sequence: TGTGCCAGCAGTGACGAAGGGGGAATTTCACCCCTCCACTTT.

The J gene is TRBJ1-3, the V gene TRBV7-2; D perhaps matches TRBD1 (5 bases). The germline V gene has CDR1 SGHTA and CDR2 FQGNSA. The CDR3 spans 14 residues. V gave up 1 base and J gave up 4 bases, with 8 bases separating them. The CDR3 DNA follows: TGTGCCAGCAGCTTAGTTGGGGGGGGAAACACCATATATTTT. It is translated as CASSLVGGGNTIYF.